The clone carrying this T cell receptor beta chain turned up a few times. Sequencing used immunoSEQ multiplex PCR; TCRdb keeps in-frame clones, though not all of them. The sample lists 30,000 to 45,000 clones; roughly 74% were seen once. From germline, CDR1 is SGHTA and CDR2 FQGNSA. V dropped 2 bases and J dropped 7 bases, with 9 bases sitting between them. CDR3 size: 13 residues. This specimen comes from a study of immune evolution from preneoplasia to lung adenocarcinoma. This chain joins TRBV7-2 and TRBJ1-5; D is uncertain. Specimen: FFPE invasive lung adenocarcinoma tissue. This receptor was identified in a person between 60 and 70 years old with lung adenocarcinoma. The CDR3 DNA follows: TGTGCCAGCAGCTTAAACGCGGCCCAGCCCCAGCATTTT. Amino acids: CASSLNAAQPQHF.